The count of the clone carrying this T cell receptor beta chain is one. This CDR3 is built from 13 residues. Germline CDR1 reads LGHNT; CDR2 reads FRNRAP. Trimming shortened V by 3 bases and J by 3 bases, and 8 bases separated the two germline ends. This sample was taken from a study of technical replicates of blood from several donors. Assay: immunoSEQ multiplex PCR; the TCRdb copy retains only in-frame clones and omits some. The sample carries about 97,000 clones, 95% to 96% recorded once. The specimen sequenced was T cells isolated from PBMCs. The chain carries TRBV12-5 and TRBJ1-2; D unclear. The sequence came from a human donor in good health. CDR3 loop: CASGFTRDYGYTF. DNA for the CDR3: TGTGCTAGTGGTTTTACGCGGGACTATGGCTACACCTTC.